The 16 T cell receptor beta chains in this list originate from one sample, sequenced in a study of Graves' ophthalmopathy and Graves' hyperthyroidism. As the template, RNA transcripts were used to amplify TCR beta CDR3 regions. A first-round RT-PCR used HTBI primers, followed by a second-round multiplex PCR. TCRdb analysed the multiplex PCR reads with MiXCR anew, one entry per CDR3 protein. Of over 45,000 distinct CDR3 sequences in the sample, about 50% were seen once. The sequenced sample was peripheral blood. The receptors come from an adult man with Graves' ophthalmopathy.

This clonotype was counted ten times or more. The rearrangement joins TRBV19 to TRBJ2-3; TRBD2 might be the D (6 bases). Per the germline V gene, CDR1 is LNHDA and CDR2 is SQIVND (reference sequence). This CDR3 is built from 15 residues. Trimming removed 4 bases from V and 2 bases from J, with 13 bases in between. The CDR3 protein is CASSKVAAPTDTQYF. The DNA for the CDR3 is TGTGCCAGTAGTAAGGTAGCGGCACCCACAGATACGCAGTATTTT.

This chain links TRBV7-9 with TRBJ1-1, with TRBD1 matching 7 bases. V dropped 5 bases and J dropped 7; count of bases not matched to a gene: 13. CDR3 length: 15 amino acids. In germline, CDR1 is SEHNR, CDR2 FQNEAQ (reference sequence). The CDR3 coding sequence is TGTGCCAGCAGCCCGCAGACAGGGCTGCCTTTTGAAGCTTTCTTT. Protein sequence: CASSPQTGLPFEAFF.

CDR3 DNA: TGTGCCAGCAGCTCACCGGACAGGGGGTTGAATGAAAAACTGTTTTTT. Protein sequence: CASSSPDRGLNEKLFF. The J gene is TRBJ1-4, the V gene TRBV7-1, with 10 bases aligning to TRBD1. TRBV7-1 is sorted into the ORF group, with uncertain function. Unmatched junction bases numbered 5, after V lost 2 bases and J lost 5 bases. This CDR3 contains 16 residues.

Many counts were recorded for this clonotype. This sequence joins TRBV20-1 and TRBJ1-1, with 12 bases that match TRBD1. J was trimmed by 8 bases and V by 4 bases; bases with no gene match: 11. The CDR3 sequence is 15 residues long. Germline CDR1 reads DFQATT; CDR2 reads SNEGSKA (reference sequence). The CDR3 DNA is TGCAGTGCTATCCCCCGGGACAGGGGGCTTCTCGAAGCTTTCTTT. This gives the protein CSAIPRDRGLLEAFF.

This clonotype was observed many times. The chain links TRBV6-4 to TRBJ1-2; D is possibly TRBD1 (5 bases). The CDR3 sequence is 14 residues long. V was shortened by 6 bases and J by 8 bases, with 19 bases between the two germline ends. Germline CDR1 is MRHNA and CDR2 is SNTAGT. The CDR3 nucleotides are TGTGCCAGCAGAGAGGGTACAGGATCGTTGGGCTACACCTTC. Translation gives CASREGTGSLGYTF.

This clonotype was seen at least ten times. The rearrangement uses TRBV29-1 and TRBJ2-5; weak D call: TRBD2 (6 bases). Trimming shortened V by 5 bases and J by 2 bases, and 12 bases separated the two germline ends. There are 13 residues in the CDR3. Germline V gene lookup returns CDR1 SQVTM and CDR2 ANQGSEA. DNA for the CDR3: TGCAGCGTTCGGGTTGGAGGGCAAGAGACCCAGTACTTC. Translated, it gives CSVRVGGQETQYF. The full variable domain, in which reference TRBV29-1 and TRBJ2-5 provide the parts outside the CDR3, is SAVISQKPSRDICQRGTSLTIQCQVDSQVTMMFWYRQQPGQSLTLIATANQGSEATYESGFVIDKFPISRPNLTFSTLTVSNMSPEDSSIYLCSVRVGGQETQYFGPGTRLLVL.

V is TRBV4-2 and J is TRBJ2-1; 7 bases fit TRBD1. Germline loops: CDR1 LGHNA, CDR2 YNFKEQ. The CDR3 contains 16 residues. The trim removed 5 bases at V and 4 bases at J, leaving 11 bases unmatched. CDR3: CASSGEGATGYNEQFF. The CDR3 DNA reads TGTGCCAGCAGCGGTGAGGGGGCAACGGGGTACAATGAGCAGTTCTTC.

Ten or more counts support this clonotype. The gene calls are TRBV6-5 and TRBJ2-7, with TRBD1 matching 7 bases. Germline CDR1 reads MNHEY; CDR2 reads SVGAGI. The trim removed 2 bases at V and 2 bases at J, leaving 6 bases unmatched. This CDR3 is 15 amino acids long. The CDR3 spells CASSYARQGAYEQYF. DNA of the CDR3: TGTGCCAGCAGTTACGCACGACAGGGAGCCTACGAGCAGTACTTC.

The chain is built from TRBV20-1 and TRBJ2-7; TRBD1 aligns across 7 bases. Germline V gene lookup returns CDR1 DFQATT and CDR2 SNEGSKA (reference sequence). J gave up 6 bases and V 5 bases, and 13 bases lay outside the gene matches. The CDR3 is made up of 14 amino acids. Here the CDR3 DNA reads TGCAGTGCTCCCGACAGGGTCCGTGCGGTCGAGCAGTACTTC. Its protein product is CSAPDRVRAVEQYF.

The CDR3 spells CAISDGGIGETQYF. The CDR3 DNA reads as TGTGCCATCAGTGACGGAGGGATTGGAGAGACCCAGTACTTC. The chain couples TRBV10-3 to TRBJ2-5, with a tentative D call TRBD2 (6 bases). The germline V gene encodes CDR1 ENHRY and CDR2 SYGVKD. CDR3 length: 14 residues. The V gene lost 3 bases and the J gene lost 4 bases, with 12 bases spanning the gap.

This chain links TRBV12-3 or TRBV12-4 with TRBJ1-4; D might be TRBD1 (5 bases). The V and J ends lost 10 bases and 8 bases respectively, with 14 bases between them. The CDR3 spans 12 residues. CDR3 amino acids: CANSGTSEKLFF. CDR3 DNA sequence: TGTGCCAACTCCGGGACTAGCGAAAAACTGTTTTTT.

This rearrangement joins TRBV7-9 to TRBJ1-2, with 9 bases lining up with TRBD1. This CDR3 is built from 13 residues. CDR1 is SEHNR, CDR2 FQNEAQ, per germline (reference sequence). V lost 3 bases, J lost 6 bases, and 2 bases stayed unmatched. The CDR3 is CASSLTGGHGYTF. The CDR3 bases are TGTGCCAGCAGCTTGACAGGGGGTCATGGCTACACCTTC. The variable domain in full, with the rest retrieved from reference TRBV7-9 and TRBJ1-2, is DTGVSQNPRHKITKRGQNVTFRCDPISEHNRLYWYRQTLGQGPEFLTYFQNEAQLEKSRLLSDRFSAERPKGSFSTLEIQRTEQGDSAMYLCASSLTGGHGYTFGSGTRLTVV.

The rearrangement uses TRBV19 and TRBJ1-5; D is perhaps TRBD1 (5 bases). The germline CDR1 and CDR2 sequences are LNHDA and SQIVND (reference sequence). The CDR3 loop spans 15 amino acids. V lost 2 bases, J lost 11 bases, and 19 bases lay in between. The CDR3 DNA reads as TGTGCCAGTAGTATAAGGCGGCAGGGTGAAGGTTCCCAGCATTTT. Its protein is CASSIRRQGEGSQHF.

This clonotype was counted many times. The chain uses TRBV7-9 and TRBJ2-7; D is uncertain. V shed 5 bases and J shed 4 bases, with 12 bases lying between them. CDR1 is SEHNR and CDR2 is FQNEAQ in the germline V gene (reference sequence). The CDR3 has 13 residues. The CDR3 DNA sequence: TGTGCCAGCAGCCCCGCGTGGGGTTACGAGCAGTACTTC. It specifies CASSPAWGYEQYF.

This clonotype occurred many times. The J gene is TRBJ2-3, the V gene TRBV7-9; 9 nucleotides align to TRBD2. Looked up from germline, CDR1 is SEHNR and CDR2 is FQNEAQ (reference sequence). After removal of 2 bases from V and 8 bases from J, the junction contained 8 bases not matched to a gene. This CDR3 region has 15 residues. CDR3 sequence: CASSLSGGGVGTQYF. The DNA for the CDR3 is TGTGCCAGCAGCTTATCTGGCGGGGGGGTCGGTACGCAGTATTTT. Complete variable domain (other parts from reference TRBV7-9 and TRBJ2-3): DTGVSQNPRHKITKRGQNVTFRCDPISEHNRLYWYRQTLGQGPEFLTYFQNEAQLEKSRLLSDRFSAERPKGSFSTLEIQRTEQGDSAMYLCASSLSGGGVGTQYFGPGTRLTVL.

This chain links TRBV4-3 with TRBJ2-2, with D unclear. Germline CDR1 and CDR2: LGHNA and YSLEER. V dropped 0 bases and J dropped 7 bases, with 6 bases sitting between them. The CDR3 contains 13 residues. Here the CDR3 DNA reads TGCGCCAGCAGCCAAGACTACATCGGGGAGCTGTTTTTT. Translating it yields CASSQDYIGELFF.